These 5 T cell receptor beta chains share one sample of origin, sequenced in a study of response to subunit inactivated influenza vaccine. TCRdb reprocessed the RT-PCR reads via MiXCR and lists one record per CDR3 protein. The repertoire holds 500,000 to 650,000 distinct CDR3 sequences, with about 8% as singletons. The sample here was PBMCs from blood, taken about 23 months after vaccination. The source of these receptors is a man between 50 and 70 years old who received an inactivated influenza vaccine.

This clonotype appeared a few times. The J gene is TRBJ1-1, the V gene TRBV20-1; D may be TRBD1 (6 bases). There are 14 residues in the CDR3. V was shortened by 2 bases and J by 1 base, with 11 bases between the two germline ends. Germline-derived CDR1 and CDR2 are DFQATT and SNEGSKA (reference sequence). Here the CDR3 DNA reads TGCAGTGCTAGACGCTCGACAGGGAACACTGAAGCTTTCTTT. Protein product: CSARRSTGNTEAFF.

This clonotype was seen ten or more times. This chain links TRBV7-8 with TRBJ2-2; a possible D gene is TRBD1 (6 bases). V was clipped by 5 bases and J by 4 bases, with 14 bases between them. The CDR3 has 15 residues. CDR1 and CDR2 from the germline V gene are SGHVS and FQNEAQ. The CDR3 reads CASSLRQAATGELFF. CDR3 bases: TGTGCCAGCAGCCTGCGACAGGCTGCCACCGGGGAGCTGTTTTTT.

This clonotype occurred a few times. The chain carries TRBV28 and TRBJ2-5, with D hard to call. Germline lookup yields CDR1 MDHEN and CDR2 SYDVKM. This CDR3 is 17 amino acids long. V lost 3 bases and J 1 base, leaving 18 bases between the germline ends. CDR3 region: CASSLERGSPIQETQYF. CDR3 nucleotide sequence: TGTGCCAGCAGTTTGGAGCGTGGTTCACCGATCCAAGAGACCCAGTACTTC. Supplemented by reference TRBV28 and TRBJ2-5, the full variable domain reads DVKVTQSSRYLVKRTGEKVFLECVQDMDHENMFWYRQDPGLGLRLIYFSYDVKMKEKGDIPEGYSVSREKKERFSLILESASTNQTSMYLCASSLERGSPIQETQYFGPGTRLLVL.

This clonotype has ten or more counts. The gene calls are TRBV6-2 or TRBV6-3 and TRBJ2-7; a weak D match, TRBD2 (6 bases). The CDR3 is made up of 15 amino acids. Germline CDR1 is MNHEY and CDR2 is SVGEGT. The ends were cut back, 0 bases at V and 2 bases at J, with 11 bases in the middle. The CDR3 DNA reads TGTGCCAGCAGTTACTCTAGCGGACCCACCTACGAGCAGTACTTC. It yields the protein CASSYSSGPTYEQYF.

There are many counts of this clonotype. The gene calls are TRBV12-3 or TRBV12-4 and TRBJ2-1; 12 bases fit TRBD2. The CDR3 is made up of 16 amino acids. V lost 6 bases, J lost 7 bases, and 10 bases stayed unmatched. CDR3 sequence reads: CASSRPRLAGVNEQFF. The CDR3 region has the DNA TGTGCCAGCAGCCGACCCCGACTAGCGGGAGTAAATGAGCAGTTCTTC.